The 9 T cell receptor beta chains below come from one sample, sequenced in a study of control samples from healthy donors and cancer patients. Here immunoSEQ multiplex PCR was the method, and the copy in TCRdb shows in-frame clones only, minus some. The sample includes about 130,000 clones, around 92% seen only once; the top ten take around 0.52%. The sample taken for sequencing was PBMCs. The receptors here all came from a man older than 75 with head and neck cancer.

The chain has TRBV6-5 and TRBJ2-7; weak D call: TRBD1 (5 bases). The CDR3 covers 16 residues. Trimming took off 4 bases at V and 8 bases at J, with 24 bases between the two ends. The germline V gene encodes CDR1 MNHEY and CDR2 SVGAGI. The CDR3 loop reads CASSSQGLIDPGQQYF. The CDR3 DNA is TGTGCCAGCAGTTCGCAGGGTTTGATTGACCCCGGGCAGCAGTACTTC.

V and J are TRBV4-1 and TRBJ2-1; D is unclear. CDR3 length: 12 residues. V lost 0 bases, J lost 10 bases, and 7 bases lay in between. Germline-derived CDR1 and CDR2 are MGHRA and YSYEKL. The CDR3 nucleotides are TGCGCCAGCAGCCAAGATGGAGCGGAGCAGTTCTTC. The encoded protein is CASSQDGAEQFF.

V and J are TRBV15 and TRBJ1-5; D unresolved. Germline loops: CDR1 LNHNV, CDR2 YYDKDF (reference sequence). CDR3 length: 12 residues. Trimming left V 0 bases short and J 11 bases short, with 8 bases between. Here the CDR3 reads CATSRDVGSQHF. The CDR3 region has the DNA TGTGCCACCAGCAGAGATGTGGGGTCCCAGCATTTT. The full variable domain, its missing parts supplied by reference TRBV15 and TRBJ1-5, is DAMVIQNPRYQVTQFGKPVTLSCSQTLNHNVMYWYQQKSSQAPKLLFHYYDKDFNNEADTPDNFQSRRPNTSFCFLDIRSPGLGDTAMYLCATSRDVGSQHFGDGTRLSIL.

The V gene is TRBV5-5, the J gene TRBJ1-3; D gene uncertain. Germline V lookup: CDR1 SGHKS, CDR2 YYEKEE (reference sequence). V gave up 0 bases and J gave up 2 bases, with 9 bases separating them. The CDR3 length is 15 residues. The CDR3 region has the DNA TGTGCCAGCAGCTTGGCGGCCGCGCCTGGAAACACCATATATTTT. As protein: CASSLAAAPGNTIYF.

CDR3 residues: CASSRQGQTEAFF. In DNA form, the CDR3 reads TGTGCCAGCAGTCGACAGGGTCAAACTGAAGCTTTCTTT. The gene calls are TRBV7-2 and TRBJ1-1; TRBD1 matches 7 bases. CDR1 is SGHTA and CDR2 is FQGNSA in the germline V gene. The V gene end was trimmed by 6 bases and the J gene end by 5 bases; junction bases not matched to a gene: 6. This CDR3 is 13 amino acids long.

The chain uses TRBV5-1 and TRBJ1-6; D may be TRBD1 (5 bases). Germline assignment: CDR1 SGHRS and CDR2 YFSETQ. Trimming cost V 4 bases and J 9 bases, with 20 bases left between them. The CDR3 contains 16 residues. This chain's CDR3 is CASSPRGGDRGSPLHF. Here the CDR3 DNA reads TGCGCCAGCAGCCCACGTGGGGGGGACCGTGGTTCACCCCTCCACTTT. Full variable domain (missing parts from reference TRBV5-1 and TRBJ1-6): KAGVTQTPRYLIKTRGQQVTLSCSPISGHRSVSWYQQTPGQGLQFLFEYFSETQRNKGNFPGRFSGRQFSNSRSEMNVSTLELGDSALYLCASSPRGGDRGSPLHFGNGTRLTVT.

V usage is TRBV5-1 and J usage is TRBJ2-1; 13 positions match TRBD2. V was clipped by 4 bases and J by 3 bases; unmatched bases: 7. This CDR3 is built from 17 residues. Germline lookup yields CDR1 SGHRS and CDR2 YFSETQ. CDR3 DNA sequence: TGCGCCAGCAGCGGGGCGGGGACTAGCGGGGTCTACAATGAGCAGTTCTTC. Protein sequence: CASSGAGTSGVYNEQFF.

This clone was counted a single time. V and J are TRBV10-3 and TRBJ2-1, with 9 bases lining up with TRBD2. CDR3 length: 13 residues. V lost 11 bases and J lost 9; bases outside the gene matches: 11. The germline V gene encodes CDR1 ENHRY and CDR2 SYGVKD. This CDR3 is CAASGGHYGEQFF. The CDR3 nucleotides read TGTGCCGCCAGCGGGGGGCATTATGGTGAGCAGTTCTTC.

The chain carries TRBV6-2 or TRBV6-3 and TRBJ2-1, with D possibly TRBD2 on 5 matching bases. CDR3 length equals 15 residues. Germline V lookup: CDR1 MNHEY, CDR2 SVGEGT. Trimming removed 6 bases from V and 9 bases from J, with 21 bases in between. The CDR3 region is CASSPRLAVRGEQFF. CDR3 bases: TGTGCCAGCAGCCCACGCCTAGCCGTACGGGGTGAGCAGTTCTTC.